The entry below gives a single TCR beta chain sequence along with its context. As yet, its antigen is unknown. The data are from a study of T cell responses to AZD1222 COVID-19 vaccine. Overall study findings and caveats: CD4 TCRs associated with vaccination spanned spike, dominating at 160-218 and 743-854. Spike-specific TCR breadth and depth were elevated following two AZD1222 doses.

Repertoires were generated with immunoSEQ multiplex PCR, while TCRdb's copy carries only in-frame clones and drops some. The data hold around 150,000 clones, with approximately 90% observed a single time. The germline CDR1 and CDR2 sequences are SGHVS and FNYEAQ. This CDR3 region has 11 residues. Trimming shortened V by 5 bases and J by 6 bases, and 8 bases separated the two germline ends. This TCR was recovered from an adult who received the AZD1222 COVID-19 vaccine. The V and J genes are TRBV7-6 and TRBJ2-7; no definite D call. Sequenced here: peripheral blood, sampled 28 days after the second AZD1222 dose. CDR3 nucleotides: TGTGCCAGCAGCCAGAGCCCCGAGCAGTACTTC. It is translated as CASSQSPEQYF.